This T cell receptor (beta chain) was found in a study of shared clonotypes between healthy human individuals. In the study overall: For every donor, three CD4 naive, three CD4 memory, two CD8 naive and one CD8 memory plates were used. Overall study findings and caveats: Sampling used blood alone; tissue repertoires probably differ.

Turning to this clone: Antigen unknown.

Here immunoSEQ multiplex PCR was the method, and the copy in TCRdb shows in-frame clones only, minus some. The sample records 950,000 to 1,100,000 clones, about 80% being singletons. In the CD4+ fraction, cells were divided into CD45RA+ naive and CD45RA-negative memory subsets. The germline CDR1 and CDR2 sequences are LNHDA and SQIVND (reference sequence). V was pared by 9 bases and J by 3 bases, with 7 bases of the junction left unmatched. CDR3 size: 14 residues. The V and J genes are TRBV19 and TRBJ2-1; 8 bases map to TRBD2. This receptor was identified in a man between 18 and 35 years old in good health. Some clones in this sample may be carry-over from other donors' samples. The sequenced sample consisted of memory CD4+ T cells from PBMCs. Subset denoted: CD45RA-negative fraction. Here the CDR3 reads CASTGLDRYNEQFF. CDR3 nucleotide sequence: TGTGCCAGCACGGGACTAGATCGCTACAATGAGCAGTTCTTC.